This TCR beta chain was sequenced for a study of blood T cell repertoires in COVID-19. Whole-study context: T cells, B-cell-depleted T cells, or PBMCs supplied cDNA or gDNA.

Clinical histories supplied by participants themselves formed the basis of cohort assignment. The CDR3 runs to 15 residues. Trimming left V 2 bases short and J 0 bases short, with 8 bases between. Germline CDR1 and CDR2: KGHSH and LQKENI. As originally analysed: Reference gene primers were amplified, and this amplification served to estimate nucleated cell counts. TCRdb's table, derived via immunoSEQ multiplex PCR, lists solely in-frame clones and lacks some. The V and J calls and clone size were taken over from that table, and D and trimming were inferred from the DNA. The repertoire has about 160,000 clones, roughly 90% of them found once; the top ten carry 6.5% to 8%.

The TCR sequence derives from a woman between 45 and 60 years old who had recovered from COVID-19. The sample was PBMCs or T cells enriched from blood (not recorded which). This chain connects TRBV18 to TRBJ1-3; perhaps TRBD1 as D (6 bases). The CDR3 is CASSPTRGSGNTIYF. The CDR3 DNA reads TGTGCCAGCTCACCAACCAGGGGCTCTGGAAACACCATATATTTT.